The entry below gives a single T cell receptor beta chain sequence along with its context. Trimming stripped 4 bases from V and 4 bases from J, with 14 bases between. CDR3 size: 14 residues. Germline V CDR1 and CDR2: SGHAT, FQNNGV. The entry originates in a study of blood T cell repertoires in COVID-19. The table came from immunoSEQ multiplex PCR; TCRdb's copy has only in-frame clones and leaves some out. The profile shows over 150,000 clones, more than 60% of them singletons. Material for sequencing was peripheral blood. This rearrangement joins TRBV11-2 to TRBJ2-7, with D maybe TRBD1 (7 bases). This sequence originates from a man between 60 and 75 years old with acute or convalescent COVID-19. The CDR3 here is CASSSTGRWYEQYF. The CDR3 DNA follows: TGTGCCAGCAGCTCGACAGGGAGGTGGTACGAGCAGTACTTC.